This T cell receptor beta chain was captured by sequencing in a study of shared clonotypes between healthy human individuals. Study-level results: Unshared clonotypes carried lower generation probabilities than those common to all four donors. With few donors, the genetic and exposure-history diversity represented was limited.

Using immunoSEQ multiplex PCR, the repertoire was profiled, and TCRdb retains in-frame clones only, with some absent. The data show more than 2,000,000 clones, with 85% to 95% seen just once and about 0.39% held by the top ten. Germline V CDR1 and CDR2: SQVTM, ANQGSEA. V lost 3 bases to trimming and J lost 8 bases, with 13 bases between them. The CDR3 contains 12 residues. Notes on this clone: Its antigen is still unknown.

Sequenced sample: naive CD4+ T cells from PBMCs. Indicated subset: CD45RA+ positively selected. This clonotype was obtained from a man aged 18 to 29 in good health. Some clones in this sample may be carry-over from other donors' samples. The chain carries TRBV29-1 and TRBJ1-2; no reliable D call. CDR3 coding DNA: TGCAGCGTTGATGCGGGAGCAGGCGGCTACACCTTC. Amino acid sequence: CSVDAGAGGYTF. The entire variable domain, with the rest obtained from reference TRBV29-1 and TRBJ1-2, is as follows: SAVISQKPSRDICQRGTSLTIQCQVDSQVTMMFWYRQQPGQSLTLIATANQGSEATYESGFVIDKFPISRPNLTFSTLTVSNMSPEDSSIYLCSVDAGAGGYTFGSGTRLTVV.